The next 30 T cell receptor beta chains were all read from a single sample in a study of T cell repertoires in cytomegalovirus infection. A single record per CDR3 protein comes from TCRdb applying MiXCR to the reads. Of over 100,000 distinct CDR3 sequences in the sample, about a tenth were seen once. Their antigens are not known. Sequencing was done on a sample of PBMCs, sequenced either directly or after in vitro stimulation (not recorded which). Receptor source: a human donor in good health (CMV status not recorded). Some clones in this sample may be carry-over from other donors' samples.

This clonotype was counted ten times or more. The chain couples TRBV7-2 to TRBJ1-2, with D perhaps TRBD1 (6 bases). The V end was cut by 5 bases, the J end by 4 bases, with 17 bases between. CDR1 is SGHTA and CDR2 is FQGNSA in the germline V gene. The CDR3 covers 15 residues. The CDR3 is CASSTPGQNIYGYTF. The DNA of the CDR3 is TGTGCCAGCAGCACTCCGGGACAAAACATCTATGGCTACACCTTC. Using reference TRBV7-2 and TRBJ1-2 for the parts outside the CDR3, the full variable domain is GAGVSQSPSNKVTEKGKDVELRCDPISGHTALYWYRQSLGQGLEFLIYFQGNSAPDKSGLPSDRFSAERTGGSVSTLTIQRTQQEDSAVYLCASSTPGQNIYGYTFGSGTRLTVV.

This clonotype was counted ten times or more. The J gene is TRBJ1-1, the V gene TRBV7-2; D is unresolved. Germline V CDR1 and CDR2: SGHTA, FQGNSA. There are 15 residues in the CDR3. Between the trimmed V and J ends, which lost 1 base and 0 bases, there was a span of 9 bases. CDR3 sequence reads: CASSLVPLMNTEAFF. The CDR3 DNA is TGTGCCAGCAGCTTAGTTCCCCTGATGAACACTGAAGCTTTCTTT.

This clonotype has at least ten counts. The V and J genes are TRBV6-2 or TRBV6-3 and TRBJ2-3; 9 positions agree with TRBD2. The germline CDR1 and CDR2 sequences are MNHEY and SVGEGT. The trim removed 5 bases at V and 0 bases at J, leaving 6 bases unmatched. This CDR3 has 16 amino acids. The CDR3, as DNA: TGTGCCAGCAGTAGAAATAGCGGGAGCAGCACAGATACGCAGTATTTT. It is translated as CASSRNSGSSTDTQYF.

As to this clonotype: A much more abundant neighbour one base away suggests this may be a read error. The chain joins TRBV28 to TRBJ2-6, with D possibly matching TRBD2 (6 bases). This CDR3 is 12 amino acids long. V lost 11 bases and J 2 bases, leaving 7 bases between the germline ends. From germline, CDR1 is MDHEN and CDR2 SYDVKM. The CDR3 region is CASGAGANVLTF. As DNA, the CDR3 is TGTGCCTCGGGGGCTGGGGCCAACGTCCTGACTTTC.

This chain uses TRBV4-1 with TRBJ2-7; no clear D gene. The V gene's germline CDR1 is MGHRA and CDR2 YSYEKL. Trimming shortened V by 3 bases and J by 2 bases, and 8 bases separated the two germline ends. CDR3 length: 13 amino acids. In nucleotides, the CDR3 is TGCGCCAGCAGCCACGCAGGTGCCTACGAGCAGTACTTC. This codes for CASSHAGAYEQYF.

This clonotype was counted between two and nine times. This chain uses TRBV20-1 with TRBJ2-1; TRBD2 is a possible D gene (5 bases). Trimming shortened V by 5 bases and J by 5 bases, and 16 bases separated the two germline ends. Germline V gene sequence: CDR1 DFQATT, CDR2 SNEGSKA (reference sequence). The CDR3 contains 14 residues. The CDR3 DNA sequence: TGCAGTGCTGGTAGCGAATACCACAACAATGAGCAGTTCTTC. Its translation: CSAGSEYHNNEQFF.

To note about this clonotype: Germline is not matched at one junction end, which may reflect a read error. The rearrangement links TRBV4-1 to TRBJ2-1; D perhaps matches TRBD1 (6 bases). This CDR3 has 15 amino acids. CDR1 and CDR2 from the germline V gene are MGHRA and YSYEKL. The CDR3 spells CASNQAIQRQVVLFF. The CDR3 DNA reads TGTGCCAGCAACCAAGCCATCCAAAGACAGGTGGTTTTGTTCTTC.

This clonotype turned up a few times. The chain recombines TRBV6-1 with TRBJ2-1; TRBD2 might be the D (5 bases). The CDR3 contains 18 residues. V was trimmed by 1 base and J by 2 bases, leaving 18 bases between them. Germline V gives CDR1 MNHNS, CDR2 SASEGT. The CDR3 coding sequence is TGTGCCAGCAGTGAAGTTGGGAGTTTTGCGGAGCCCTACAATGAGCAGTTCTTC. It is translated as CASSEVGSFAEPYNEQFF.

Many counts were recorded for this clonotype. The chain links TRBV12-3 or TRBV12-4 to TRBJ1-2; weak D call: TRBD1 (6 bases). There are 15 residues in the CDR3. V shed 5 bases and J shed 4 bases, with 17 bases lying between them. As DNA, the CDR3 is TGTGCCAGCAGTGTTGACAGGTCACCCGCCTATGGCTACACCTTC. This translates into CASSVDRSPAYGYTF.

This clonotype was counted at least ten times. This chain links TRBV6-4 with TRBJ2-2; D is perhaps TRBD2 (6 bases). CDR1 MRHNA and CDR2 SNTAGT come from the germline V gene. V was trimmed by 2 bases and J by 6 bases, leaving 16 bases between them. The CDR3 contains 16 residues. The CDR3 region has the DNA TGTGCCAGCAGTGACGAGGCACTAGCTGGTCCCGGGGAGCTGTTTTTT. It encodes CASSDEALAGPGELFF.

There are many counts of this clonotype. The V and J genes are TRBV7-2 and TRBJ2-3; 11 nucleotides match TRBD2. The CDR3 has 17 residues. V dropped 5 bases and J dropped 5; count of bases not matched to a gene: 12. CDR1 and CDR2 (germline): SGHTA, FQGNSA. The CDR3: CASSPQALAGGEDTQYF. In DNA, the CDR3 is TGTGCCAGCAGCCCCCAAGCCCTAGCGGGAGGCGAAGATACGCAGTATTTT.

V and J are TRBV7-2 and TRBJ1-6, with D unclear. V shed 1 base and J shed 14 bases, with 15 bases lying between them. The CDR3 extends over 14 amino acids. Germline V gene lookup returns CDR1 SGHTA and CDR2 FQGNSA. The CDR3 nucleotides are TGTGCCAGCAGCTTAGGGCCGGGTCGGGAGGCCCTCCACTTT. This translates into CASSLGPGREALHF.

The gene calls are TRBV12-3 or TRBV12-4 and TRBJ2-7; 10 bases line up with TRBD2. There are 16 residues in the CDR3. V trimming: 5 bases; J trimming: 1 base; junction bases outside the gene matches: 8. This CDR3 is CASSTAGLADSYEQYF. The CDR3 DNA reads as TGTGCCAGCAGTACGGCCGGACTAGCGGATTCCTACGAGCAGTACTTC.

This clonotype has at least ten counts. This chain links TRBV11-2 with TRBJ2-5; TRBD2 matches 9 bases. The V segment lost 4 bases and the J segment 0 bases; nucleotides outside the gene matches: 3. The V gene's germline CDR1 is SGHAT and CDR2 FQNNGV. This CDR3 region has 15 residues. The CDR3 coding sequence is TGTGCCAGCAGCTCTAGCGGGGAGTACCAAGAGACCCAGTACTTC. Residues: CASSSSGEYQETQYF.

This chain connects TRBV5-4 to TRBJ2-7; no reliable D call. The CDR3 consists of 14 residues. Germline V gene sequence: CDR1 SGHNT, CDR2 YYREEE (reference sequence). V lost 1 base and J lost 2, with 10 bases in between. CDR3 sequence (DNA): TGTGCCAGCAGCTTGACCCCTTCAGCCTACGAGCAGTACTTC. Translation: CASSLTPSAYEQYF.

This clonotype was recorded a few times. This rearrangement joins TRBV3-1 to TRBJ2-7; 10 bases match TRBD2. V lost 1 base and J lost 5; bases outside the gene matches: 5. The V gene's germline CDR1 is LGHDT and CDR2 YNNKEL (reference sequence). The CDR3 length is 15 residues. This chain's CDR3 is CASSQAGLAVNEQYF. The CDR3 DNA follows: TGTGCCAGCAGCCAAGCAGGACTAGCGGTCAACGAGCAGTACTTC.

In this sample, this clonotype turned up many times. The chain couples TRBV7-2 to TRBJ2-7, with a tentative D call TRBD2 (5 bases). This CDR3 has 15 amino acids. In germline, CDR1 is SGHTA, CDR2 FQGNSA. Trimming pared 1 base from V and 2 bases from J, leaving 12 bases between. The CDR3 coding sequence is TGTGCCAGCAGCTTAGGCTCTAGCCGGGCCTACGAGCAGTACGTC. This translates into CASSLGSSRAYEQYV.

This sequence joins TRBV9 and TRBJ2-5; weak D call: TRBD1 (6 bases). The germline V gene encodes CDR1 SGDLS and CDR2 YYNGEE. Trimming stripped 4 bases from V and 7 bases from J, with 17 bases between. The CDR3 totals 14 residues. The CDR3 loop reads CASSQQDSLGTQYF. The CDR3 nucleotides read TGTGCCAGCAGCCAACAGGACAGCTTAGGGACCCAGTACTTC.

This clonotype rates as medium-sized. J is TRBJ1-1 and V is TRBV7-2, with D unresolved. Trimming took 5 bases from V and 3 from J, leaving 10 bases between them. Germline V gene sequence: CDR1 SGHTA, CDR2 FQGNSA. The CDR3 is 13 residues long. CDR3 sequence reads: CASSTAKDTEAFF. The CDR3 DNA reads TGTGCCAGCAGCACAGCCAAGGACACTGAAGCTTTCTTT.

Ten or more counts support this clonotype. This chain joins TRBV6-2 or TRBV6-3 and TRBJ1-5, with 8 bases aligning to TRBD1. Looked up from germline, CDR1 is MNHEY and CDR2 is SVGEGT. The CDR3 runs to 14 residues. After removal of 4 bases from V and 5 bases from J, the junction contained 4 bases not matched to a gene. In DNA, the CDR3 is TGTGCCAGCAGTTTCGACAGGGGCTATCAGCCCCAGCATTTT. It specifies CASSFDRGYQPQHF.

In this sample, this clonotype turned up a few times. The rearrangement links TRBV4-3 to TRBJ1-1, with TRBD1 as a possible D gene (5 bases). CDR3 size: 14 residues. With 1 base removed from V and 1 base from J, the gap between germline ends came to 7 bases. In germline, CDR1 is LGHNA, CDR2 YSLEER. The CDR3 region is CASSQVTGNTEAFF. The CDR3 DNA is TGCGCCAGCAGCCAAGTAACAGGGAACACTGAAGCTTTCTTT.

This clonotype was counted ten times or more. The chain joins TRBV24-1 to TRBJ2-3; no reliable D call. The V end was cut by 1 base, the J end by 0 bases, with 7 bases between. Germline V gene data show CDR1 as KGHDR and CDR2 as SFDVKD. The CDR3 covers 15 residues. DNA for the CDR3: TGTGCCACCAGTGATTTCCCTACTAGCACAGATACGCAGTATTTT. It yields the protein CATSDFPTSTDTQYF.

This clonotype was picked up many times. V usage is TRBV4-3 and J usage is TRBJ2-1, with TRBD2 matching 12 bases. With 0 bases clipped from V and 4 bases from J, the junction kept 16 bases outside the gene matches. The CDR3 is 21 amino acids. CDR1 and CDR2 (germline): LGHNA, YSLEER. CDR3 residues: CASSQDGGLAGIGESYNEQFF. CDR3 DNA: TGCGCCAGCAGCCAAGATGGTGGACTAGCGGGAATTGGGGAATCATACAATGAGCAGTTCTTC.

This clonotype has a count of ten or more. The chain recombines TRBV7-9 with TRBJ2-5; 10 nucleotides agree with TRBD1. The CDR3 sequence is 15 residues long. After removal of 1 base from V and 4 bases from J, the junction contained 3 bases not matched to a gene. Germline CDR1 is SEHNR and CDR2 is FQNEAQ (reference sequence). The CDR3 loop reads CASSLVGQGRETQYF. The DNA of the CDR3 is TGTGCCAGCAGCTTAGTGGGACAGGGGCGAGAGACCCAGTACTTC.

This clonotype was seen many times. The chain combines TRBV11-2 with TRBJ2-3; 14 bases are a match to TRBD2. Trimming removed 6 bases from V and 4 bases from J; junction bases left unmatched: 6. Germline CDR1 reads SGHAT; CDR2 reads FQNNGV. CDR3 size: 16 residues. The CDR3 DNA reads TGTGCCAGCAGATCCGGGACTAGCGGGAGTGCAGATACGCAGTATTTT. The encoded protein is CASRSGTSGSADTQYF.

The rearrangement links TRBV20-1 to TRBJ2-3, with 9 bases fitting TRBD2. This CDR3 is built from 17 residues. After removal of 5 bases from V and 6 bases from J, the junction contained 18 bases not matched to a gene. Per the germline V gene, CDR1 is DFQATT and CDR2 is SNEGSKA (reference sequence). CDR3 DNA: TGCAGTGCTCCCCGGGGGGCTAGCGGGACGGGCAGGGATACGCAGTATTTT. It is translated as CSAPRGASGTGRDTQYF.

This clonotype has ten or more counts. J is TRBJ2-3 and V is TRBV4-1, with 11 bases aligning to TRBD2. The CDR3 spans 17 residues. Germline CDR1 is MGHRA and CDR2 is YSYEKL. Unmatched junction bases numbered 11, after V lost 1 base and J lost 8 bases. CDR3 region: CASSQGPLAGGMGTQYF. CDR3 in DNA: TGCGCCAGCAGCCAAGGGCCCCTAGCGGGAGGAATGGGTACGCAGTATTTT.

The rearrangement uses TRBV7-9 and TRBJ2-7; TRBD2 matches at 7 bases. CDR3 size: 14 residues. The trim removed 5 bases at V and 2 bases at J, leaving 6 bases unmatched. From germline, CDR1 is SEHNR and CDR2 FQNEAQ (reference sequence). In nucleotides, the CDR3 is TGTGCCAGCAGCCCCACTAGCGAGGCCTACGAGCAGTACGTC. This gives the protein CASSPTSEAYEQYV.

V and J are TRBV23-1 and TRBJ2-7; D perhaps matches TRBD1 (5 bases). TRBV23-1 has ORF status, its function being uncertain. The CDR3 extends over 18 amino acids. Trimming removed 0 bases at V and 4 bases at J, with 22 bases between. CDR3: CASSQSRTDNSLSYEQYF. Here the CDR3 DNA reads TGCGCCAGCAGTCAATCCCGGACGGACAATTCTCTCTCTTACGAGCAGTACTTC.

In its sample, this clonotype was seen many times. The CDR3 protein is CASSTNRQNTEAFF. For the CDR3, the DNA is TGCGCCAGCAGTACCAACAGACAGAACACTGAAGCTTTCTTT. The chain joins TRBV10-1 to TRBJ1-1; D is unclear. V gave up 5 bases and J gave up 1 base, with 11 bases separating them. CDR3 length equals 14 residues. Germline V CDR1 and CDR2: WNHNN, SYGVQD (reference sequence).